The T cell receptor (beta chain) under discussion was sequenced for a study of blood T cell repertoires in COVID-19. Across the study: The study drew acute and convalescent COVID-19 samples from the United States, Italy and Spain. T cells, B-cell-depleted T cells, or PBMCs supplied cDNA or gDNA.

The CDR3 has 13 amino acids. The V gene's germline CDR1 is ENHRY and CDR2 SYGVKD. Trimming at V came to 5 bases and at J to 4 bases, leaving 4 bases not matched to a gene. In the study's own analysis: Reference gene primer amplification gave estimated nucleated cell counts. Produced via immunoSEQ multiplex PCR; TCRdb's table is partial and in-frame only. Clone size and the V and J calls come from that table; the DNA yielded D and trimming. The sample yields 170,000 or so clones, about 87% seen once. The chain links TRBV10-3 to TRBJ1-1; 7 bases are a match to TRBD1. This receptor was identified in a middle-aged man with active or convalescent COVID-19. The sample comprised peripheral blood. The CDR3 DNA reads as TGTGCCATCAGTCCACAGGGGATCACTGAAGCTTTCTTT. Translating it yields CAISPQGITEAFF.